This T cell receptor beta chain was sequenced during a study of blood T cell repertoires in COVID-19. The CDR3 is 16 amino acids. V lost 2 bases and J 3 bases, leaving 14 bases between the germline ends. Germline V gene lookup returns CDR1 SNHLY and CDR2 FYNNEI. Donors were grouped by their self-reported clinical history. As originally analysed: Reference gene primers were amplified, and this amplification served to estimate nucleated cell counts. Sequencing used immunoSEQ multiplex PCR; TCRdb keeps in-frame clones, though not all of them. The V and J calls and clone size are taken from that table; D and trimming were inferred from the DNA. The data contain around 300,000 clones, roughly 86% of them singletons.

The chain couples TRBV2 to TRBJ2-1; unclear D gene. Sequencing was performed on PBMCs or T cells enriched from blood (not recorded which). The TCR originated in a woman aged 30 to 39 who had recovered from COVID-19. In DNA form, the CDR3 reads TGTGCCAGCAGTGAACGGTTTCCAGCGATCTACAATGAGCAGTTCTTC. This sequence encodes CASSERFPAIYNEQFF.